This entry is about one T cell receptor beta chain. Its specificity is not known. Researchers ran the PCR with 60 Vbeta and 13 Jbeta primers. Assay: immunoSEQ multiplex PCR; the TCRdb copy retains only in-frame clones and omits some. The sample includes 190,000 or so clones, roughly 83% of them seen just once. CDR1 and CDR2 (germline): SEHNR, FQNEAQ (reference sequence). Trimming removed 1 base at V and 3 bases at J, with 5 bases between. This CDR3 spans 13 amino acids. This sample was included in a study of cytomegalovirus exposure and HLA in healthy donors. The donors were healthy bone marrow donors. Study findings and constraints: Excluded were some V segments that proved indistinguishable, including TRBV6-2 and TRBV6-3. Being productive about 87% or about 30% of the time was typical of most TCR beta V segments in an earlier analysis.

V is TRBV7-9 and J is TRBJ2-3; D is undetermined. This receptor was taken from a male donor in good health and CMV-seropositive. The sample was PBMCs. As DNA, the CDR3 is TGTGCCAGCAGCTTAGGCGAGACAGATACGCAGTATTTT. Its protein product is CASSLGETDTQYF.